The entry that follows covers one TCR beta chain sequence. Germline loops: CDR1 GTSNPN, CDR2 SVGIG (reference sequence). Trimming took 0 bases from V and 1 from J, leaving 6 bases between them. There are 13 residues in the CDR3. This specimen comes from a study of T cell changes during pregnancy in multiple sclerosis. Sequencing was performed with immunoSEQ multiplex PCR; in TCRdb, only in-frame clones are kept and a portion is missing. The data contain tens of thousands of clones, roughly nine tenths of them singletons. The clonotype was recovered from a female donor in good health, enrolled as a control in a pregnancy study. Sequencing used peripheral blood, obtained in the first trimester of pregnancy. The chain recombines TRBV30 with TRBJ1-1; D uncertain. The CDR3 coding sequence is TGTGCCTGGAGTGTAGGAGGGAACACTGAAGCTTTCTTT. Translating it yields CAWSVGGNTEAFF.